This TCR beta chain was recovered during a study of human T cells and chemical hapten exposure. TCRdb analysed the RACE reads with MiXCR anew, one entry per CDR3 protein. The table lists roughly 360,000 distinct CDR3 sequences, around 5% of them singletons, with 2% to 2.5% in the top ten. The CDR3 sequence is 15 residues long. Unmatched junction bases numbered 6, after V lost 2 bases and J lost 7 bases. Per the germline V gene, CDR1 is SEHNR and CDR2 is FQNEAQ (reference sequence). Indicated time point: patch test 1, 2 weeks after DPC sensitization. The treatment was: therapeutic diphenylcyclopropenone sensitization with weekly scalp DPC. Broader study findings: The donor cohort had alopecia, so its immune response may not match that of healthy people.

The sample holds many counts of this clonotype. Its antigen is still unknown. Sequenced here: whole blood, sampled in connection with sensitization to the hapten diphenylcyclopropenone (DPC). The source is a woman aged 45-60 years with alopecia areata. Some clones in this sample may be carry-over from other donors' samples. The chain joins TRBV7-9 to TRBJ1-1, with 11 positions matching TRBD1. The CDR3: CASSLPDRGQSEAFF. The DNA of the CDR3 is TGTGCCAGCAGCTTACCGGACAGGGGGCAGAGTGAAGCTTTCTTT.